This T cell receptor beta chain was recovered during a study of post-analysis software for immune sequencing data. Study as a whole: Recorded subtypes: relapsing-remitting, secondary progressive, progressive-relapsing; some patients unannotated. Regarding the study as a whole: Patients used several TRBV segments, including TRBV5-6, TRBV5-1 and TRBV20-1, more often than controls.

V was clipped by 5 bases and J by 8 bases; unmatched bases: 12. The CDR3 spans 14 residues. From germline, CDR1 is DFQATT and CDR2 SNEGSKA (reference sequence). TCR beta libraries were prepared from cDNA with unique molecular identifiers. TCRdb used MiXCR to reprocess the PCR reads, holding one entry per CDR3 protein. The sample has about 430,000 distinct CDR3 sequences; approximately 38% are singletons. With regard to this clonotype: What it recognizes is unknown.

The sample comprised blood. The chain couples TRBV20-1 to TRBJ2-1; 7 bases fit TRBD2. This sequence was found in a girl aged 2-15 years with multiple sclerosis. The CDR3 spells CSAPPSGASYEQFF. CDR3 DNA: TGCAGTGCTCCTCCCAGCGGGGCGAGCTATGAGCAGTTCTTC.